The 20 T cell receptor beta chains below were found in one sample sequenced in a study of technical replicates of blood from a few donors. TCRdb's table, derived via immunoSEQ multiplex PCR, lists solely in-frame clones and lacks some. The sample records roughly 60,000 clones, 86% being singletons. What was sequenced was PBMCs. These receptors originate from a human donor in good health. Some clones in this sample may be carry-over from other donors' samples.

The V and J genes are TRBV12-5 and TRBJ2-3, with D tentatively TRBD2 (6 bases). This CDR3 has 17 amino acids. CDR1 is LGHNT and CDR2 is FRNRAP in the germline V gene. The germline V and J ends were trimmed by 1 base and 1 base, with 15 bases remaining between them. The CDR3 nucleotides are TGTGCTAGTGGTTTGGGTAGTGGGGGGTGGGGCACAGATACGCAGTATTTT. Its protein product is CASGLGSGGWGTDTQYF.

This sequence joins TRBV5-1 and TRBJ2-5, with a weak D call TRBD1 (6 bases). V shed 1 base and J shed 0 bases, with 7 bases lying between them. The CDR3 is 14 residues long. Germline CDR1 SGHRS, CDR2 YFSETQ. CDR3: CASSLRDNQETQYF. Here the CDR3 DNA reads TGCGCCAGCAGCTTGAGGGACAACCAAGAGACCCAGTACTTC.

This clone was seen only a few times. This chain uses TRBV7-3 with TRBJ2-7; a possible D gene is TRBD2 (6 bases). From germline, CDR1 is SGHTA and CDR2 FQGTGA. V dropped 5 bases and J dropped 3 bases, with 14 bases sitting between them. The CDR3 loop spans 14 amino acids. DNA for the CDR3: TGTGCCAGCAGCAGCGGAGGACTACACTACGAGCAGTACTTC. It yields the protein CASSSGGLHYEQYF.

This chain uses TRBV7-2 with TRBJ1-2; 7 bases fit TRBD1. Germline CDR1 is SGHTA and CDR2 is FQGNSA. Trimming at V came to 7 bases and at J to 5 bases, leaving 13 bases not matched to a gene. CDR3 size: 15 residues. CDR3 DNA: TGTGCCAGCACCCCGCGGGACAGCAGATTTTATGGCTACACCTTC. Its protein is CASTPRDSRFYGYTF.

CDR3 in amino acids: CASSSTGNLGYTF. In DNA, the CDR3 is TGTGCCAGCAGCTCGACAGGGAATCTTGGCTACACCTTC. The J gene is TRBJ1-2, the V gene TRBV5-8, with 7 bases fitting TRBD1. V gave up 3 bases and J gave up 7 bases; unmatched junction bases: 6. CDR1 and CDR2 from the germline V gene are SGHTS and YDEGEE. This CDR3 has 13 residues.

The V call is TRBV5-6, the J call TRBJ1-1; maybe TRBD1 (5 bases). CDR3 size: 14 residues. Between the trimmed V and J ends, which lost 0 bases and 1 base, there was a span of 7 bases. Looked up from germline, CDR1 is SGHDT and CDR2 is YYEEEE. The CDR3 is CASSLVDRNTEAFF. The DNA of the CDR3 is TGTGCCAGCAGCTTGGTAGACAGGAACACTGAAGCTTTCTTT.

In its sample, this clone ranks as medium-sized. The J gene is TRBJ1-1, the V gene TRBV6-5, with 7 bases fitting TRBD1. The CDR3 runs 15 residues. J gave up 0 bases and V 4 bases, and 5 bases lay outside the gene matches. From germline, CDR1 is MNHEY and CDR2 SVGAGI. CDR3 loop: CASSFTGTVNTEAFF. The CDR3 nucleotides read TGTGCCAGCAGTTTTACCGGGACAGTGAACACTGAAGCTTTCTTT.

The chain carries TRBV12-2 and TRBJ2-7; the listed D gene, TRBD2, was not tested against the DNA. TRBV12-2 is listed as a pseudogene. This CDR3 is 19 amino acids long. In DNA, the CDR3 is TGTGCAAGTCGCTCCCCTCGGTGCGGGGGCGAGATTCCCTCCTACGAGCAGTACTTC. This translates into CASRSPRCGGEIPSYEQYF.

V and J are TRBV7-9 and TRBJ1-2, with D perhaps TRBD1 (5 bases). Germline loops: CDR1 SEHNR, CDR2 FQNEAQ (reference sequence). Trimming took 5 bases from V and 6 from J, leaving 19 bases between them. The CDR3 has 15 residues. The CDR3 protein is CASSPPMGWGDGYTF. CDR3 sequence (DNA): TGTGCCAGCAGCCCCCCGATGGGGTGGGGGGATGGCTACACCTTC. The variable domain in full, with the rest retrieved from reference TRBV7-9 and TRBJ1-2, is DTGVSQNPRHKITKRGQNVTFRCDPISEHNRLYWYRQTLGQGPEFLTYFQNEAQLEKSRLLSDRFSAERPKGSFSTLEIQRTEQGDSAMYLCASSPPMGWGDGYTFGSGTRLTVV.

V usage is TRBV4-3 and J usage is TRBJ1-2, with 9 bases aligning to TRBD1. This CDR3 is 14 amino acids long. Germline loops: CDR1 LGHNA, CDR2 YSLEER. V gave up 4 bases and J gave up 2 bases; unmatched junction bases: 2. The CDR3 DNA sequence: TGCGCCAGCAGCCGAGGGACAGGGAACTATGGCTACACCTTC. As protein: CASSRGTGNYGYTF.

Written as DNA, the CDR3 is TGCGCCAACCTCCGCCAGAACTATGGCTACACCTTC. Translation gives CANLRQNYGYTF. The J gene is TRBJ1-2, the V gene TRBV5-1; D ambiguous. The CDR3 spans 12 residues. Trimming left V 9 bases short and J 2 bases short, with 11 bases between. CDR1 is SGHRS, CDR2 YFSETQ, per germline.

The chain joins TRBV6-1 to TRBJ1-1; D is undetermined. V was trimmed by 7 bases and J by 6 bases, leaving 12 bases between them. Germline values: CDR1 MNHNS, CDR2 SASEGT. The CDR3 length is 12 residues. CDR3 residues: CASMKGGSEAFF. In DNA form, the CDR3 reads TGTGCCAGCATGAAGGGAGGATCTGAAGCTTTCTTT.

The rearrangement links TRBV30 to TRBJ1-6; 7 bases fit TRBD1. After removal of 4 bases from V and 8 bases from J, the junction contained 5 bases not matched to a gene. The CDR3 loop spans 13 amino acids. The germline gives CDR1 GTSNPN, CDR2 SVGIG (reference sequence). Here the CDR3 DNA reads TGTGCCTGGACACAGGGGTGTGATTCACCCCTCCACTTT. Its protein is CAWTQGCDSPLHF.

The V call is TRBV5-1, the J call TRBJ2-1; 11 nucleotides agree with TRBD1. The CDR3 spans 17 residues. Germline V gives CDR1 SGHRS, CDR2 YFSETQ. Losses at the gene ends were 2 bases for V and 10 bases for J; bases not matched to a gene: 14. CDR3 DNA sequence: TGCGCCAGCAGCTTACGAAGGACAGGGGGCGGGCAGGGCGAGCAGTTCTTC. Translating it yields CASSLRRTGGGQGEQFF.

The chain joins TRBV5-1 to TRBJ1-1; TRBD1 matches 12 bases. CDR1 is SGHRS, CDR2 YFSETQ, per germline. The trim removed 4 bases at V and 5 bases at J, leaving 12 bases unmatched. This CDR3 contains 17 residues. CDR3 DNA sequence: TGCGCCAGCAGCCTAACTCCGGGACAGGGGGCTCGAACTGAAGCTTTCTTT. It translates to CASSLTPGQGARTEAFF.

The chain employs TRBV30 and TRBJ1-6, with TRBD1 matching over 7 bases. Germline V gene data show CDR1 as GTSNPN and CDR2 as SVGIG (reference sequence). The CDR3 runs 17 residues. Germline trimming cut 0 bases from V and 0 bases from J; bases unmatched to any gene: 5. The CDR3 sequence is CAWSVQGSGSYNSPLHF. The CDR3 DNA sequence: TGTGCCTGGAGTGTACAGGGGAGCGGCTCCTATAATTCACCCCTCCACTTT.

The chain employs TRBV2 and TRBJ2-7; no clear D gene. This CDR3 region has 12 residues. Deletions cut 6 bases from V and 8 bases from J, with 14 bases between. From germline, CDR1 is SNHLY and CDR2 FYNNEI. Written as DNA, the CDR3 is TGTGCCAGCAGCCCGGAGAACCCCAAGCAGTACTTC. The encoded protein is CASSPENPKQYF.

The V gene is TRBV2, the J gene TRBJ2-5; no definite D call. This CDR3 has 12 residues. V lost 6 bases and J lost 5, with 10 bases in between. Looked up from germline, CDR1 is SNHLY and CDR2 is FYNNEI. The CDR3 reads CASRLLTETQYF. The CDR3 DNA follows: TGTGCCAGCAGACTCCTAACTGAGACCCAGTACTTC. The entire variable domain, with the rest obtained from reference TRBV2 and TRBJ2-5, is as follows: EPEVTQTPSHQVTQMGQEVILRCVPISNHLYFYWYRQILGQKVEFLVSFYNNEISEKSEIFDDQFSVERPDGSNFTLKIRSTKLEDSAMYFCASRLLTETQYFGPGTRLLVL.

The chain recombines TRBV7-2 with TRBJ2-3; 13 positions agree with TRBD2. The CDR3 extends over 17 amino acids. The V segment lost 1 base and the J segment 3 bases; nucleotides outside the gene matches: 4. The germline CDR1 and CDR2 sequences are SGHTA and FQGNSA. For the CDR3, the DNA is TGTGCCAGCAGCTTAGTAGGGACTAGCGGGAAAACAGATACGCAGTATTTT. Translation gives CASSLVGTSGKTDTQYF.

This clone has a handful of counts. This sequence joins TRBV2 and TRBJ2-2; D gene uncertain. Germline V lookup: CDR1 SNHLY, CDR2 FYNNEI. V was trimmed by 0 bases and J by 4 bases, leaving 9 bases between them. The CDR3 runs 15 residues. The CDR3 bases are TGTGCCAGCAGTGAAGCCGAGAAGTCCACCGGGGAGCTGTTTTTT. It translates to CASSEAEKSTGELFF.